This TCR beta chain was documented in a study of cytomegalovirus exposure and HLA in healthy donors. The germline V gene encodes CDR1 LGHNA and CDR2 YNFKEQ. After removal of 2 bases from V and 7 bases from J, the junction contained 1 base not matched to a gene. The CDR3 is 14 amino acids. The PCR had 60 Vbeta and 13 Jbeta primers. In the authors' methods: An analysis performed later counted 72 million or so unique TCR beta chains (approximately 10 million of them shared). Repertoires were generated with immunoSEQ multiplex PCR, while TCRdb's copy carries only in-frame clones and drops some. V and J calls plus clone size are reproduced from that table; the DNA served to infer D and trimming. This sample's table has 80,000 or so clones. Healthy people donating bone marrow made up the donors. Turning to this clone: Its antigen is undetermined.

The study's findings and limits: A list of around 150 TCR beta chains associated with cytomegalovirus was given.

This receptor was taken from a woman aged 25-40 years in good health and CMV-seronegative. The source material was PBMCs. The genes are TRBV4-2 and TRBJ1-4; 10 bases are a match to TRBD1. The CDR3 sequence: CASSQRTGGEKLFF. The CDR3 nucleotides read TGTGCCAGCAGCCAACGGACAGGGGGTGAAAAACTGTTTTTT.